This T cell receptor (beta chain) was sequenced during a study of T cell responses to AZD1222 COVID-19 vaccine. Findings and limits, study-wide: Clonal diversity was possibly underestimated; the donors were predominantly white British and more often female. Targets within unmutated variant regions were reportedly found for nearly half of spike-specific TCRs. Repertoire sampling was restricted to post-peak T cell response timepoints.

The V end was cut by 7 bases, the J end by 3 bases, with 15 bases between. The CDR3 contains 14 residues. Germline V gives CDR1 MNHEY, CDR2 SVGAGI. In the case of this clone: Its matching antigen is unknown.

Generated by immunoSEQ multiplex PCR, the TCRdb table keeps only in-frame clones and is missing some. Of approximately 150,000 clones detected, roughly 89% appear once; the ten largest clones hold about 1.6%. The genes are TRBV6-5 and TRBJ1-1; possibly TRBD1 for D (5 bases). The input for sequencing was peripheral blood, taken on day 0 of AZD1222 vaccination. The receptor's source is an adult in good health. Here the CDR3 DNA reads TGTGCCAGCATCCCAATGGGACGTGACACTGAAGCTTTCTTT. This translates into CASIPMGRDTEAFF.